The 24 T cell receptor beta chains in this list originate from one sample, sequenced in a study of blood T cell repertoires in COVID-19. Profiling relied on immunoSEQ multiplex PCR, and the TCRdb table lists in-frame clones only, not all of them. The top ten clones hold 0.95% to 1.5% of a sample with about 380,000 clones, 70% to 90% of them seen once. The sample comprised peripheral blood. The receptors were gathered from a man between 35 and 55 years old with acute or convalescent COVID-19.

The V call is TRBV5-1, the J call TRBJ2-2, with 8 positions matching TRBD2. The V segment lost 0 bases and the J segment 3 bases; nucleotides outside the gene matches: 22. CDR1 and CDR2 (germline): SGHRS, YFSETQ. This CDR3 is 22 amino acids long. In nucleotides, the CDR3 is TGCGCCAGCAGCTTGGAATTTAACAGGGTATCCAGCGGGAGTTGGGACACCGGGGAGCTGTTTTTT. Translating gives CASSLEFNRVSSGSWDTGELFF. The full variable domain, completed using reference TRBV5-1 and TRBJ2-2, is KAGVTQTPRYLIKTRGQQVTLSCSPISGHRSVSWYQQTPGQGLQFLFEYFSETQRNKGNFPGRFSGRQFSNSRSEMNVSTLELGDSALYLCASSLEFNRVSSGSWDTGELFFGEGSRLTVL.

V is TRBV5-4 and J is TRBJ1-4; 7 nucleotides match TRBD1. Germline values: CDR1 SGHNT, CDR2 YYREEE (reference sequence). CDR3 length: 16 amino acids. V shed 2 bases and J 4 bases; nucleotides not matched to a gene: 8. The CDR3: CASSFRDSLGNEKLFF. In nucleotides, the CDR3 is TGTGCCAGCAGCTTTAGGGACAGTCTTGGTAATGAAAAACTGTTTTTT. The full variable domain, rest sourced from reference TRBV5-4 and TRBJ1-4, is ETGVTQSPTHLIKTRGQQVTLRCSSQSGHNTVSWYQQALGQGPQFIFQYYREEENGRGNFPPRFSGLQFPNYSSELNVNALELDDSALYLCASSFRDSLGNEKLFFGSGTQLSVL.

The chain joins TRBV5-6 to TRBJ1-6, with 10 bases that match TRBD1. V shed 3 bases, J shed 5 bases, and the junction held 2 bases outside the gene matches. CDR1 is SGHDT, CDR2 YYEEEE, per germline. CDR3 length: 15 amino acids. CDR3 amino acids: CASSSGQGNNSPLHF. CDR3 coding DNA: TGTGCCAGCAGCTCGGGACAGGGGAATAATTCACCCCTCCACTTT.

The genes are TRBV5-4 and TRBJ2-5; the match to TRBD1 covers 9 bases. The CDR3 loop spans 15 amino acids. The J segment lost 2 bases and the V segment lost 2 bases, leaving 4 bases of the junction unmatched. Germline V gene sequence: CDR1 SGHNT, CDR2 YYREEE (reference sequence). CDR3 protein: CASSLGTGRQETQYF. CDR3 in DNA: TGTGCCAGCAGCTTAGGGACAGGGAGACAAGAGACCCAGTACTTC. Together with reference TRBV5-4 and TRBJ2-5, the CDR3 gives the full variable domain: ETGVTQSPTHLIKTRGQQVTLRCSSQSGHNTVSWYQQALGQGPQFIFQYYREEENGRGNFPPRFSGLQFPNYSSELNVNALELDDSALYLCASSLGTGRQETQYFGPGTRLLVL.

The genes are TRBV3-1 (or the pseudogene TRBV3-2) and TRBJ2-1; D is unresolved. The CDR3 is 18 amino acids. The ends were cut back, 3 bases at V and 9 bases at J, with 27 bases in the middle. CDR1 and CDR2 (germline): LGHDT, YNNKEL (reference sequence). The CDR3 spells CASSHPPSSVRPHTEQFF. CDR3 sequence (DNA): TGTGCCAGCAGCCATCCCCCATCATCGGTGCGGCCCCACACTGAGCAGTTCTTC.

The V and J genes are TRBV7-8 and TRBJ1-2, with 10 bases lining up with TRBD1. CDR3 length: 14 amino acids. Germline values: CDR1 SGHVS, CDR2 FQNEAQ. V dropped 3 bases and J dropped 2; count of bases not matched to a gene: 0. CDR3 sequence reads: CASSLDRGNYGYTF. In DNA form, the CDR3 reads TGTGCCAGCAGCTTGGACAGGGGGAACTATGGCTACACCTTC. The variable domain in full, with the rest retrieved from reference TRBV7-8 and TRBJ1-2, is GAGVSQSPRYKVAKRGQDVALRCDPISGHVSLFWYQQALGQGPEFLTYFQNEAQLDKSGLPSDRFFAERPEGSVSTLKIQRTQQEDSAVYLCASSLDRGNYGYTFGSGTRLTVV.

The chain is built from TRBV7-8 and TRBJ1-2; unclear D gene. Germline loops: CDR1 SGHVS, CDR2 FQNEAQ. V shed 5 bases and J shed 8 bases, with 12 bases lying between them. The CDR3 is 12 residues long. This CDR3 reads CASSRAQRGYTF. The CDR3 DNA follows: TGTGCCAGCAGCCGGGCCCAGCGGGGCTACACCTTC. Filled out from reference TRBV7-8 and TRBJ1-2, the complete variable domain reads GAGVSQSPRYKVAKRGQDVALRCDPISGHVSLFWYQQALGQGPEFLTYFQNEAQLDKSGLPSDRFFAERPEGSVSTLKIQRTQQEDSAVYLCASSRAQRGYTFGSGTRLTVV.

The chain combines TRBV19 with TRBJ1-3; D gene unclear. Germline assignment: CDR1 LNHDA and CDR2 SQIVND (reference sequence). V lost 5 bases to trimming and J lost 0 bases, with 17 bases between them. The CDR3 is 17 residues long. The chain's CDR3 is CASSDPQDPSSGNTIYF. In DNA form, the CDR3 reads TGTGCCAGTAGTGACCCGCAGGATCCGAGCTCTGGAAACACCATATATTTT.

The chain has TRBV27 and TRBJ1-4; 7 nucleotides match TRBD1. The germline CDR1 and CDR2 sequences are MNHEY and SMNVEV (reference sequence). V shed 5 bases and J 5 bases; nucleotides not matched to a gene: 17. The length of the CDR3 is 18 residues. CDR3 protein: CASSDSWGTELGNEKLFF. The CDR3 DNA reads TGTGCCAGCAGTGACTCTTGGGGGACAGAACTAGGAAATGAAAAACTGTTTTTT.

CDR3 sequence reads: CASSVEVARTEAFF. The CDR3 bases are TGTGCCAGCAGCGTAGAAGTAGCCCGGACTGAAGCTTTCTTT. V is TRBV9 and J is TRBJ1-1; D remains ambiguous. The length of the CDR3 is 14 residues. Germline CDR1 SGDLS, CDR2 YYNGEE. The V end was cut by 0 bases, the J end by 5 bases, with 11 bases between.

The chain has TRBV3-1 (or the pseudogene TRBV3-2) and TRBJ2-7; 9 bases fit TRBD1. CDR3 length equals 15 residues. V was pared by 1 base and J by 5 bases, with 6 bases of the junction left unmatched. Per germline, CDR1 LGHDT and CDR2 YNNKEL (reference sequence). The CDR3 coding sequence is TGTGCCAGCAGCCAAGCCGGGACAGGGAGCCACGAGCAGTACTTC. It encodes CASSQAGTGSHEQYF.

This sequence joins TRBV6-1 and TRBJ1-4; 7 bases agree with TRBD1. J gave up 8 bases and V 3 bases, and 6 bases lay outside the gene matches. Germline V gene data show CDR1 as MNHNS and CDR2 as SASEGT. The CDR3 loop spans 14 amino acids. CDR3 nucleotide sequence: TGTGCCAGCAGTGAGGACAGGTTGGCAGAAAAACTGTTTTTT. It codes for CASSEDRLAEKLFF.

J is TRBJ2-7 and V is TRBV19, with no clear D. The CDR3 runs 12 residues. Trimming left V 5 bases short and J 7 bases short, with 12 bases between. In germline, CDR1 is LNHDA, CDR2 SQIVND (reference sequence). The CDR3 is CASSPPIEEQYF. Written as DNA, the CDR3 is TGTGCCAGTAGTCCCCCCATCGAGGAGCAGTACTTC.

This chain connects TRBV12-3 or TRBV12-4 to TRBJ2-3; D gene uncertain. This CDR3 has 12 residues. V gave up 6 bases and J gave up 3 bases, with 7 bases separating them. In nucleotides, the CDR3 is TGTGCCAGCAGCCGGTCGACAGATACGCAGTATTTT. Protein product: CASSRSTDTQYF.

This sequence joins TRBV7-2 and TRBJ2-2, with 13 bases aligning to TRBD2. J was trimmed by 3 bases and V by 0 bases; bases with no gene match: 4. Germline V gene sequence: CDR1 SGHTA, CDR2 FQGNSA. The CDR3 is 18 amino acids. CDR3 DNA: TGTGCCAGCAGCTTAGCGCGGACTAGCGGGGGATACACCGGGGAGCTGTTTTTT. Its protein is CASSLARTSGGYTGELFF.

The chain couples TRBV11-2 to TRBJ1-2, with TRBD1 matching over 10 bases. The germline gives CDR1 SGHAT, CDR2 FQNNGV. There are 14 residues in the CDR3. The V and J ends lost 5 bases and 8 bases, in that order; junction bases with no gene match: 8. The CDR3 here is CASSHWDRGGGYTF. In DNA, the CDR3 is TGTGCCAGCAGCCATTGGGACAGGGGAGGAGGCTACACCTTC.

This sequence joins TRBV4-1 and TRBJ1-4; tentatively, D is TRBD1 (6 bases). The CDR3 consists of 16 residues. The V end was cut by 3 bases, the J end by 7 bases, with 18 bases between. Germline V lookup: CDR1 MGHRA, CDR2 YSYEKL. The chain's CDR3 is CASSQAYRAGGEKLFF. The CDR3 DNA reads TGCGCCAGCAGCCAGGCCTACAGGGCGGGGGGTGAAAAACTGTTTTTT.

The CDR3 DNA follows: TGCGCCAGCAGCTTGGAGGGAGGTAGTATGACTAATGAAAAACTGTTTTTT. This codes for CASSLEGGSMTNEKLFF. The rearrangement uses TRBV5-1 and TRBJ1-4, with no clear D. The length of the CDR3 is 17 residues. V lost 0 bases, J lost 2 bases, and 14 bases lay in between. Per the germline V gene, CDR1 is SGHRS and CDR2 is YFSETQ.

The chain couples TRBV12-3 or TRBV12-4 to TRBJ1-1, with TRBD1 identical over 9 bases. The trim removed 4 bases at V and 6 bases at J, leaving 3 bases unmatched. This CDR3 is 13 amino acids long. Here the CDR3 DNA reads TGTGCCAGCAGTTCGACAGGGGGGGCTGAAGCTTTCTTT. It yields the protein CASSSTGGAEAFF.

This clone was observed a few times. The genes are TRBV4-1 and TRBJ1-1; no reliable D call. The V gene lost 0 bases and the J gene lost 2 bases, with 13 bases spanning the gap. The CDR3 runs to 16 residues. Per germline, CDR1 MGHRA and CDR2 YSYEKL. The CDR3 DNA follows: TGCGCCAGCAGCCAAGAAAGACGGCGGCGAAACACTGAAGCTTTCTTT. This sequence encodes CASSQERRRRNTEAFF.

This chain connects TRBV18 to TRBJ2-7; 7 nucleotides match TRBD1. This CDR3 comprises 14 residues. V trimming: 3 bases; J trimming: 3 bases; junction bases outside the gene matches: 5. Germline V lookup: CDR1 KGHSH, CDR2 LQKENI. CDR3 sequence reads: CASSPRDSYYEQYF. The CDR3 coding sequence is TGTGCCAGCTCACCCCGGGACAGTTACTACGAGCAGTACTTC.

This clone was seen a single time. The chain couples TRBV11-2 to TRBJ1-1; no definite D call. CDR3 length: 13 amino acids. Germline V gene sequence: CDR1 SGHAT, CDR2 FQNNGV. V was shortened by 1 base and J by 6 bases, with 9 bases between the two germline ends. CDR3 protein: CASSLGQISEAFF. The CDR3 nucleotides read TGTGCCAGCAGCTTAGGGCAGATATCTGAAGCTTTCTTT.

The rearrangement joins TRBV5-1 to TRBJ2-7; TRBD1 matches 8 bases. V trimming: 4 bases; J trimming: 0 bases; junction bases outside the gene matches: 3. The CDR3 extends over 14 amino acids. Germline assignment: CDR1 SGHRS and CDR2 YFSETQ. CDR3 amino acids: CASSLGQGSYEQYF. The DNA for the CDR3 is TGCGCCAGCAGCCTAGGACAGGGCTCCTACGAGCAGTACTTC. Together with reference TRBV5-1 and TRBJ2-7, the CDR3 gives the full variable domain: KAGVTQTPRYLIKTRGQQVTLSCSPISGHRSVSWYQQTPGQGLQFLFEYFSETQRNKGNFPGRFSGRQFSNSRSEMNVSTLELGDSALYLCASSLGQGSYEQYFGPGTRLTVT.

The V call is TRBV5-1, the J call TRBJ2-7; TRBD2 aligns across 11 bases. This CDR3 spans 19 amino acids. Per the germline V gene, CDR1 is SGHRS and CDR2 is YFSETQ. With V trimmed by 4 bases and J by 4 bases, 19 bases remained unmatched. The CDR3 region has the DNA TGCGCCAGCAGCCCTCTGCCCTTGGGTAGCGGGAGGGCCAGGTACGAGCAGTACTTC. This translates into CASSPLPLGSGRARYEQYF.